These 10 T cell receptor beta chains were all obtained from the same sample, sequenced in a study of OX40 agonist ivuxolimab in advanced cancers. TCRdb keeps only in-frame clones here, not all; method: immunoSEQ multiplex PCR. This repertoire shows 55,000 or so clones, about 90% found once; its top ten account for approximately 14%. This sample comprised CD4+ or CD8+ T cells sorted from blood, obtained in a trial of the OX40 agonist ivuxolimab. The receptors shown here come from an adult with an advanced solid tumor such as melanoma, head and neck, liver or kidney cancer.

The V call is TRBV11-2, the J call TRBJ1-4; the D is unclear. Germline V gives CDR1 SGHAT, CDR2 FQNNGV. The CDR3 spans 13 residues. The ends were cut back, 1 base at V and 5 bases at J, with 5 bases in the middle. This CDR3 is CASSLARNEKLFF. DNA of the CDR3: TGTGCCAGCAGCTTAGCAAGAAATGAAAAACTGTTTTTT. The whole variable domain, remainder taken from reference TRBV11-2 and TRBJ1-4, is EAGVAQSPRYKIIEKRQSVAFWCNPISGHATLYWYQQILGQGPKLLIQFQNNGVVDDSQLPKDRFSAERLKGVDSTLKIQPAKLEDSAVYLCASSLARNEKLFFGSGTQLSVL.

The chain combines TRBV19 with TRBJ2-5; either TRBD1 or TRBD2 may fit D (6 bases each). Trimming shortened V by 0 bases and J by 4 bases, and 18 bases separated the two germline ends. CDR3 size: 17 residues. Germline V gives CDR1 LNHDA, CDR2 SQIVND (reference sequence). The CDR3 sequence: CASSIDGRGRRGETQYF. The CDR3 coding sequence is TGTGCCAGTAGTATAGACGGACGGGGGCGAAGGGGAGAGACCCAGTACTTC.

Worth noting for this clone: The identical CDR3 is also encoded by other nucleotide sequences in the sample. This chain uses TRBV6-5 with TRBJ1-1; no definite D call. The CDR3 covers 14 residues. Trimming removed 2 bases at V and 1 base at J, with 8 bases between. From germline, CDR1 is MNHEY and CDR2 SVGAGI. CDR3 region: CASSYEGWNTEAFF. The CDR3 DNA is TGTGCCAGCAGTTACGAGGGTTGGAACACTGAAGCTTTCTTT.

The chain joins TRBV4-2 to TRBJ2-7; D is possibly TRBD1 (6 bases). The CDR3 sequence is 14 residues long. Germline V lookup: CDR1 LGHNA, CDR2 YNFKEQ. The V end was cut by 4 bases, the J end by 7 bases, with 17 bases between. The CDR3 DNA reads TGTGCCAGCAGCCGAGGAGAGGGGGTTAGGGAGCAGTACTTC. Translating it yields CASSRGEGVREQYF.

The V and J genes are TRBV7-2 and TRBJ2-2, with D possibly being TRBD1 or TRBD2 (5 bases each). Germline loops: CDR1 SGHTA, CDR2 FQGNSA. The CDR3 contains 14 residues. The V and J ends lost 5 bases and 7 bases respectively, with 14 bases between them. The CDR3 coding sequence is TGTGCCAGCAGCCGGGACCAGAGTATCGGGGAGCTGTTTTTT. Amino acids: CASSRDQSIGELFF.

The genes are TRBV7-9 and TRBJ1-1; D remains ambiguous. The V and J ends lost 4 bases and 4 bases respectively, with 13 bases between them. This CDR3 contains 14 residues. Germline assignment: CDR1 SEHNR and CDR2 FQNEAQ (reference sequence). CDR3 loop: CASSSTPSVTEAFF. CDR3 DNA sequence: TGTGCCAGCAGCTCGACACCCTCGGTCACTGAAGCTTTCTTT.

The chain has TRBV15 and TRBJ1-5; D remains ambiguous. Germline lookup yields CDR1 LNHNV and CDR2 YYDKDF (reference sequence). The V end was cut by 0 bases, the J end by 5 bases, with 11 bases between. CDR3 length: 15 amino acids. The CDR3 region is CATSRDKGWDQPQHF. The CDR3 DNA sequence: TGTGCCACCAGCAGAGATAAGGGTTGGGATCAGCCCCAGCATTTT.

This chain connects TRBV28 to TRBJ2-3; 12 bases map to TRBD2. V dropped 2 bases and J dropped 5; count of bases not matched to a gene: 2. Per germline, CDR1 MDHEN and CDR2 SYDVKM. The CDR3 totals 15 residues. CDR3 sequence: CASSLGLAGQDTQYF. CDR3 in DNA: TGTGCCAGCAGTTTAGGACTAGCGGGGCAAGATACGCAGTATTTT.

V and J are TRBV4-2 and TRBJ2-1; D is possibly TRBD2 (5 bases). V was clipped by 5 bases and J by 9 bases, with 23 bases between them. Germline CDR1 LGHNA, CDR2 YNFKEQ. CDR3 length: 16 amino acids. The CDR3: CASSSETIELVVEQFF. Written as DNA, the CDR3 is TGTGCCAGCAGCTCTGAGACGATAGAACTAGTAGTTGAGCAGTTCTTC.

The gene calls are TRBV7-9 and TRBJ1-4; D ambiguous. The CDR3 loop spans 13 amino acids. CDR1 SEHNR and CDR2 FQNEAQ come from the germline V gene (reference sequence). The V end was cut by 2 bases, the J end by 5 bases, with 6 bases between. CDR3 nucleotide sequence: TGTGCCAGCAGCTTACACCTAAATGAAAAACTGTTTTTT. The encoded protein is CASSLHLNEKLFF.